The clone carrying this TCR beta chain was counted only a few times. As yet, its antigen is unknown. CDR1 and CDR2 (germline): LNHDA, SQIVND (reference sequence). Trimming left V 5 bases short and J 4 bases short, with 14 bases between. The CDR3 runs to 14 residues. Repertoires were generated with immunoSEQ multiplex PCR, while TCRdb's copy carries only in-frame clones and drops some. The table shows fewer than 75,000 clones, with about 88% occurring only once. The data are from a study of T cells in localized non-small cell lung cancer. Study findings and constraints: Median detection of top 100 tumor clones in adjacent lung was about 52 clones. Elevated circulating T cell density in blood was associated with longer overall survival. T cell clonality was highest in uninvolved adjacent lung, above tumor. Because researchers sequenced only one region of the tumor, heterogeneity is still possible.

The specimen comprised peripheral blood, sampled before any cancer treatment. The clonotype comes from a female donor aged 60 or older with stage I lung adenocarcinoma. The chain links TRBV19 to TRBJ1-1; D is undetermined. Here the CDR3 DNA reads TGTGCCAGTAGTCCCAGATTGGCGGCCACTGAAGCTTTCTTT. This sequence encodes CASSPRLAATEAFF. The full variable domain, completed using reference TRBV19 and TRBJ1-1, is DGGITQSPKYLFRKEGQNVTLSCEQNLNHDAMYWYRQDPGQGLRLIYYSQIVNDFQKGDIAEGYSVSREKKESFPLTVTSAQKNPTAFYLCASSPRLAATEAFFGQGTRLTVV.